This T cell receptor beta chain was sequenced in a study of T cells in Graves' hyperthyroidism and ophthalmopathy. Study-wide context: Peripheral blood was drawn at first diagnosis, prior to all treatment.

Researchers took RNA transcripts and amplified the TCR beta CDR3 regions from them. The HTBI primer set served for first-round RT-PCR of the TCR CDR3. TCRdb re-analysed the multiplex PCR reads in MiXCR, keeping a single row per CDR3 protein. There are around 500,000 distinct CDR3 sequences in the sample; 12% to 15% occur only once, and approximately 15% lies in the top ten. Subjects aged 18 to 65 presented with newly diagnosed hyperthyroidism of less than 2 months' duration. The clonotype originates from a woman aged 40 to 50 with Graves' hyperthyroidism. The sample was blood.

CDR3 sequence (DNA): TGTGCCAGCAGCAGCGGTCGGGGGGCAACCGGGGAGCTGTTTTTT. Residues: CASSSGRGATGELFF. V gene TRBV5-6 combines with J gene TRBJ2-2, with D maybe TRBD2 (7 bases). V was cut by 4 bases and J by 5 bases, with 15 bases left in between. CDR1 and CDR2 (germline): SGHDT, YYEEEE. The CDR3 loop spans 15 amino acids.